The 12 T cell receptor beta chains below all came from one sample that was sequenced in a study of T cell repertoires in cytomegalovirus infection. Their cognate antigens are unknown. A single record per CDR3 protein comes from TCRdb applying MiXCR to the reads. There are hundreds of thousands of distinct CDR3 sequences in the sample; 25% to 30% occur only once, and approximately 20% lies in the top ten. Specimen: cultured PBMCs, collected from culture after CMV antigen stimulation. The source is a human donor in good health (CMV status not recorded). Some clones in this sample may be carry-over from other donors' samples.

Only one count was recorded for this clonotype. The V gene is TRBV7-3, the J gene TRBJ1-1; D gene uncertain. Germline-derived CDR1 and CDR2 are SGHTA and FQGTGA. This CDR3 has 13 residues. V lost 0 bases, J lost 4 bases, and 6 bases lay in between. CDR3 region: CASSLTHTTEAFF. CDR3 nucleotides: TGTGCCAGCAGCTTAACTCACACCACTGAAGCTTTCTTT.

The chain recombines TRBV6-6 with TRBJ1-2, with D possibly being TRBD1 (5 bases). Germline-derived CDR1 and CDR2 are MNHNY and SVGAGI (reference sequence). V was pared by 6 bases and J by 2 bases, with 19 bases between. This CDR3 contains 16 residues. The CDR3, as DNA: TGTGCCAGCAGCTATCCCCCCCGGGCAGGGAACTATGGCTACACCTTC. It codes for CASSYPPRAGNYGYTF.

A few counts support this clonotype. CDR3 residues: CASSQGHSKAFF. As DNA, the CDR3 is TGTGCCAGCAGCCAAGGACACTCAAAAGCTTTCTTT. This chain uses TRBV5-4 with TRBJ1-1; possibly TRBD1 for D (5 bases). The CDR3 contains 12 residues. Germline-derived CDR1 and CDR2 are SGHNT and YYREEE (reference sequence). Trimming took off 4 bases at V and 9 bases at J, with 13 bases between the two ends.

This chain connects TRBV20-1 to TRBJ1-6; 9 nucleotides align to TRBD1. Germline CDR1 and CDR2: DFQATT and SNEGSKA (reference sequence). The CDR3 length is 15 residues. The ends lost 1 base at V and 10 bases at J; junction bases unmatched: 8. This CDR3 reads CSARVPGQGTSPLHF. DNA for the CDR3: TGCAGTGCTAGAGTCCCGGGACAGGGTACATCACCCCTCCACTTT.

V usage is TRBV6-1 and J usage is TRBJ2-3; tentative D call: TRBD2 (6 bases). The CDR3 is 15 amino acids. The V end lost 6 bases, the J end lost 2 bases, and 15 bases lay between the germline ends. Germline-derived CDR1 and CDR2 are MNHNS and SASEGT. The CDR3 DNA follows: TGTGCCAGCAGGGGTCGTAGCGGTTCCACAGATACGCAGTATTTT. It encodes CASRGRSGSTDTQYF.

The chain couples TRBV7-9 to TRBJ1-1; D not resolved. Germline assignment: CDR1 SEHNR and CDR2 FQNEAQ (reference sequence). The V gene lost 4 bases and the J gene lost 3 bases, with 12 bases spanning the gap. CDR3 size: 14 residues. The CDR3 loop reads CASSSDGSYTEAFF. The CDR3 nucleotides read TGTGCCAGCAGCTCCGACGGATCCTACACTGAAGCTTTCTTT.

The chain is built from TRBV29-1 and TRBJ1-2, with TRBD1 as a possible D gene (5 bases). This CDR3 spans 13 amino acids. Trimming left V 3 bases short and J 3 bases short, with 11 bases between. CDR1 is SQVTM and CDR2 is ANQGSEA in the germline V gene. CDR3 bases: TGCAGCGTTGACGGGACCCAACACTATGGCTACACCTTC. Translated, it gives CSVDGTQHYGYTF.

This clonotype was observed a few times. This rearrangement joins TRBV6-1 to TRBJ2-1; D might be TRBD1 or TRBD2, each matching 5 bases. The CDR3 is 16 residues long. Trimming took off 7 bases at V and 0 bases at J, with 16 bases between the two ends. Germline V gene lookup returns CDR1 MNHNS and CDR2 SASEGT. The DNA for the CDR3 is TGTGCCAGCACCTCCCGTGGGGGTGGCTCCTACAATGAGCAGTTCTTC. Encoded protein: CASTSRGGGSYNEQFF.

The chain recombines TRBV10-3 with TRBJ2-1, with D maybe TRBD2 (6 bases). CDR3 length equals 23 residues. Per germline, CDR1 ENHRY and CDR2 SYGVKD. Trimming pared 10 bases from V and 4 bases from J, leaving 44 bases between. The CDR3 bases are TGTGCCACATTGGGGACGGGATCTAAGATCCGGCGGGACGGAGCTACCGGGTACAATGAGCAGTTCTTC. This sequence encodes CATLGTGSKIRRDGATGYNEQFF.

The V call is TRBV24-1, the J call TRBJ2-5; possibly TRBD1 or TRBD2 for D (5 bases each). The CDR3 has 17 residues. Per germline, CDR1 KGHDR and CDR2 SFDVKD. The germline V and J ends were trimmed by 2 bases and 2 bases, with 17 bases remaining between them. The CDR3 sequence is CATSDSPGPGIQETQYF. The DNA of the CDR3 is TGTGCCACCAGTGATTCCCCGGGACCAGGGATTCAAGAGACCCAGTACTTC.

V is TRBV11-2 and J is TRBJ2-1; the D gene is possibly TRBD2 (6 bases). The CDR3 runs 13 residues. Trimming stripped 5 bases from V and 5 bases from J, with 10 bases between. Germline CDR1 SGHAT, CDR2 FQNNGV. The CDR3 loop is CASSQGEDNEQFF. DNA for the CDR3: TGTGCCAGCAGCCAAGGGGAGGACAATGAGCAGTTCTTC.

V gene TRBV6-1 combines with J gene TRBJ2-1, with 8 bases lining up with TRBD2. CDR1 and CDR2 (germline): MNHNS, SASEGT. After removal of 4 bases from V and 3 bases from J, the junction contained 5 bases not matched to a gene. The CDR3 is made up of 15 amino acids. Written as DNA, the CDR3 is TGTGCCAGCAGTGTTGTAGCGGGGAACTACAATGAGCAGTTCTTC. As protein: CASSVVAGNYNEQFF.